The clone carrying this T cell receptor beta chain qualifies as medium-sized. Its antigen is unidentified. The data derive from a study of tumor-infiltrating lymphocytes in primary liver carcinoma. Whole-study findings and limits: Merely some 7.5-24% of top clones spanned all five tumor regions. Tumors had a significantly higher top-250-clone fraction than blood (p = 0.039).

Constant-region priming of 500 ng total RNA yielded TCR beta cDNA. Libraries of TCR beta came from three nested multiplex PCR rounds with slightly modified ARM-PCR. In the first two PCR rounds, TRBV1-TRBV30 forward primers were paired with a C-beta reverse primer, and each round lasted about 9 cycles. A single record per CDR3 protein comes from TCRdb applying MiXCR to the multiplex PCR reads. The sample has around 40,000 distinct CDR3 sequences, approximately 73% seen once; the top ten hold 19%. Per the germline V gene, CDR1 is MNHNY and CDR2 is SVGAGI (reference sequence). Trimming took 7 bases from V and 0 from J, leaving 12 bases between them. There are 15 residues in the CDR3. Without any cell sorting, about 18-31 mg of bulk tissue yielded co-extracted RNA and DNA. At sampling, these chronic HBV carriers had received no treatment. Every tumor was sampled at five separate regions.

The rearrangement links TRBV6-6 to TRBJ2-2; possibly TRBD1 for D (8 bases). Sequenced input: liver tumor tissue from sampling region 2. Subset indicated: tumor region T2, inferior pole. The sequence came from a man between 40 and 49 years old with primary liver carcinoma and hepatitis B virus infection. CDR3: CASTTGGANTGELFF. The CDR3, as DNA: TGTGCCAGCACTACAGGGGGGGCGAACACCGGGGAGCTGTTTTTT.